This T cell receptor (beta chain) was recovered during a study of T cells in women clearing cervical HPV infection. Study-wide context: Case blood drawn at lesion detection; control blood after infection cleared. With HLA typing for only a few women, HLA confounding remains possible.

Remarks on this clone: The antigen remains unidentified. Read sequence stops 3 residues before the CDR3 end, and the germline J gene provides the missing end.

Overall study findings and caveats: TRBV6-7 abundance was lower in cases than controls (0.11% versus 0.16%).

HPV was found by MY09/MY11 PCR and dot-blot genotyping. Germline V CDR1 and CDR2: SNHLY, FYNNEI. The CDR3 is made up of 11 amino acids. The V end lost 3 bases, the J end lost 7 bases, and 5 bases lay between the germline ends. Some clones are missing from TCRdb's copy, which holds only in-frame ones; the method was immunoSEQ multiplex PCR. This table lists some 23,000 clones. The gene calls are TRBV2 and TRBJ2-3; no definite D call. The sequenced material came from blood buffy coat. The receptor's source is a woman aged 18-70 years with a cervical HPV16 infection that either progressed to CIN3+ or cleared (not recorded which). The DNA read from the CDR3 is TGTGCCAGCAGTGATCAATATACG. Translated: CASSDQYT. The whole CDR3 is CASSDQYTQYF. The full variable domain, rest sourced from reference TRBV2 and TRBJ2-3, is EPEVTQTPSHQVTQMGQEVILRCVPISNHLYFYWYRQILGQKVEFLVSFYNNEISEKSEIFDDQFSVERPDGSNFTLKIRSTKLEDSAMYFCASSDQYTQYFGPGTRLTVL.